This TCR beta chain originates from a study of T cell responses to AZD1222 COVID-19 vaccine. Study as a whole: Researchers grouped second doses given at about 4 or about 12 weeks into one pool.

This clone was seen only once. Profiling relied on immunoSEQ multiplex PCR, and the TCRdb table lists in-frame clones only, not all of them. Of 150,000 or so clones in the sample, roughly 90% were seen once. The material sequenced was peripheral blood, taken on day 0 of AZD1222 vaccination. The receptor was isolated from an adult in good health.

The CDR3 region is CASSPSGGGSIYEQYF. The CDR3, as DNA: TGTGCCAGCAGCCCCTCGGGGGGAGGGTCCATCTACGAGCAGTACTTC. This chain links TRBV7-2 with TRBJ2-7, with 7 bases identical to TRBD2. This CDR3 has 16 amino acids. Germline loops: CDR1 SGHTA, CDR2 FQGNSA. Trimming cost V 5 bases and J 3 bases; bases outside gene matches: 13.